This T cell receptor beta chain was identified in a study of tumor and adjacent non-tumor tissue in lung cancer. Looking at the study overall: Around 4 million productive TCRbeta reads were obtained per sample on average. Study findings and constraints: Normal lung showed higher cumulative top 100 clone frequency than tumor.

TCRbeta libraries were built with three rounds of nested PCR, modified from ARM-PCR. TCRdb reanalysed the multiplex PCR reads using MiXCR and keeps one entry per CDR3 protein. The data hold around 71,000 distinct CDR3 sequences, with over 60% observed a single time. No cell sorting was done before RNA was extracted from the tissue. Looked up from germline, CDR1 is SQVTM and CDR2 is ANQGSEA. Trimming stripped 4 bases from V and 4 bases from J, with 10 bases between. This CDR3 contains 12 residues. This clonotype rates as medium-sized. What it binds is not known. This receptor was taken from a woman in her thirties or forties with non-small cell lung cancer. This chain links TRBV29-1 with TRBJ1-2, with unresolved D. Sequencing input: lung tumor tissue. The CDR3 protein is CSVVEGSYGYTF. The DNA for the CDR3 is TGCAGCGTTGTTGAGGGAAGCTATGGCTACACCTTC. The whole variable domain, remainder taken from reference TRBV29-1 and TRBJ1-2, is SAVISQKPSRDICQRGTSLTIQCQVDSQVTMMFWYRQQPGQSLTLIATANQGSEATYESGFVIDKFPISRPNLTFSTLTVSNMSPEDSSIYLCSVVEGSYGYTFGSGTRLTVV.